This T cell receptor (beta chain) was sequenced during a study of blood T cell repertoires in COVID-19. Source study methods: Estimated nucleated cell counts came from reference gene primer amplification. The protocol was immunoSEQ multiplex PCR, while the TCRdb copy is restricted to in-frame clones and leaves out a portion. D and trimming were read from the DNA, whereas the V and J calls and clone size are those reported in that table. The data hold roughly 190,000 clones, with around 85% observed a single time. Allocation to cohorts depended on clinical history reported by the participants. This TCR was sampled from a woman in her twenties or thirties who had recovered from COVID-19. The sequenced sample was PBMCs or T cells enriched from blood (not recorded which).

The CDR3 sequence: CASSALDYNEQFF. In DNA, the CDR3 is TGTGCCAGCAGCGCGCTAGACTACAATGAGCAGTTCTTC. The gene calls are TRBV9 and TRBJ2-1; no definite D call. Deletions cut 3 bases from V and 3 bases from J, with 7 bases between. Germline CDR1 is SGDLS and CDR2 is YYNGEE. The CDR3 length is 13 residues.